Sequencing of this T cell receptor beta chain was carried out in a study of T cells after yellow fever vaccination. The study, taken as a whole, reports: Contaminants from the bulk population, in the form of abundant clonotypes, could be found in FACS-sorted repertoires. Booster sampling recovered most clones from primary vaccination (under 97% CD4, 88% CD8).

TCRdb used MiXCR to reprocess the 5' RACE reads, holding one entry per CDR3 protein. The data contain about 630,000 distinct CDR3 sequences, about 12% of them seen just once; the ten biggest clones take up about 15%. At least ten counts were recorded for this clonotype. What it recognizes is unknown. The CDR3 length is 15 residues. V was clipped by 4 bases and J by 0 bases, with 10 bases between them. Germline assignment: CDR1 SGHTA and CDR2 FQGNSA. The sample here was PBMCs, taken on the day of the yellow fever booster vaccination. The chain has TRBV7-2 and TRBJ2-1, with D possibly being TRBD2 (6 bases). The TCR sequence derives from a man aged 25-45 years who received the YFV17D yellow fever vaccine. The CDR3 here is CASSSSESSYNEQFF. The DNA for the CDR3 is TGTGCCAGCAGCTCTAGCGAAAGCTCCTACAATGAGCAGTTCTTC.